This T cell receptor (beta chain) was captured in a study of cytomegalovirus exposure and HLA in healthy donors. Study-level background: The roughly 110 validation repertoires used the same platform as the roughly 670 first-cohort repertoires, a later analysis reported.

TCRdb's table, derived via immunoSEQ multiplex PCR, lists solely in-frame clones and lacks some. Among about 160,000 clones listed, roughly 96% were seen once. As concerns this clone: Its antigen is undetermined.

General study results and limits: A few of the chains that were CMV-associated were confirmed in vitro to be specific for CMV antigens. Usually a TCR sequence was rare, but some public TCRs were found in many donors.

These donors were members of the roughly 120-subject validation cohort, a group separate from the roughly 670-subject first cohort. V lost 3 bases to trimming and J lost 0 bases, with 5 bases between them. The CDR3 sequence is 13 residues long. Germline-derived CDR1 and CDR2 are MGHRA and YSYEKL. The chain has TRBV4-1 and TRBJ1-1; D unclear. Input material: PBMCs. This sequence originates from a woman in her late teens or twenties in good health and CMV-seronegative. Written as DNA, the CDR3 is TGCGCCAGCAGCCACCCTATGAACACTGAAGCTTTCTTT. This codes for CASSHPMNTEAFF.